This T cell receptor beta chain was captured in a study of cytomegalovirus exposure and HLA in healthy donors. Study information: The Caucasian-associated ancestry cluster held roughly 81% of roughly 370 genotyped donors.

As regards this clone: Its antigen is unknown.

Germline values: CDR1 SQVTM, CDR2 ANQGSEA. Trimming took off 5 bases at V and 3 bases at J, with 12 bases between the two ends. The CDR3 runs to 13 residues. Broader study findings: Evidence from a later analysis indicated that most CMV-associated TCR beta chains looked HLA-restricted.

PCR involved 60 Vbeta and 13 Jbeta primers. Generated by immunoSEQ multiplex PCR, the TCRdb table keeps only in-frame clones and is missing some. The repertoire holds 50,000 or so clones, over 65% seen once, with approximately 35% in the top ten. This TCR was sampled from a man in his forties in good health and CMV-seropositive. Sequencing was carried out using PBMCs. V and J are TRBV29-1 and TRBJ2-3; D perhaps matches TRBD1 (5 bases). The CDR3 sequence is CSVQGGDTDTQYF. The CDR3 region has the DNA TGCAGCGTTCAGGGTGGGGATACAGATACGCAGTATTTT.